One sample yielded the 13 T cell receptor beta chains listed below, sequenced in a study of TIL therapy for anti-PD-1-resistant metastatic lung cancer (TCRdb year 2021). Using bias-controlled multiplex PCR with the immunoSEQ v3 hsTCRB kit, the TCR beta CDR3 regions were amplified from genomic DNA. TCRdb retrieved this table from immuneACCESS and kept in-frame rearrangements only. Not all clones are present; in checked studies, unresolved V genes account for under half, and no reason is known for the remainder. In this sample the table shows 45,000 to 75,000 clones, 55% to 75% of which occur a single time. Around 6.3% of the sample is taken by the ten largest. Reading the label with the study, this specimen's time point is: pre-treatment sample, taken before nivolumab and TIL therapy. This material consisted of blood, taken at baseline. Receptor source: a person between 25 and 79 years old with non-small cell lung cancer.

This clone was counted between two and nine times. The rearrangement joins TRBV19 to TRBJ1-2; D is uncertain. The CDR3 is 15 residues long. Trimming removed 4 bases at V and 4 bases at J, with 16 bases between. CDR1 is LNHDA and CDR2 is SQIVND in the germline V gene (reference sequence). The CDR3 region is CASSTPGRPSYGYTF. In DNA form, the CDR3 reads TGTGCCAGTAGTACCCCGGGTAGGCCCAGCTATGGCTACACCTTC.

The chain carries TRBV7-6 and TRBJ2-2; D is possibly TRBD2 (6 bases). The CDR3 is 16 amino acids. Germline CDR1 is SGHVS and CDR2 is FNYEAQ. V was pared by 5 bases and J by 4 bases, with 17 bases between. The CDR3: CASSERDSSGTGELFF. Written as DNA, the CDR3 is TGTGCCAGCAGCGAAAGGGACTCCAGCGGCACCGGGGAGCTGTTTTTT.

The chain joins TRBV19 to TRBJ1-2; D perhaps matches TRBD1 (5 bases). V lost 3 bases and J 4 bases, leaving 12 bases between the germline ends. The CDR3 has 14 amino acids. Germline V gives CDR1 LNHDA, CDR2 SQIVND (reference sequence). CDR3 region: CASSMGRASYGYTF. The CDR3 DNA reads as TGTGCCAGTAGTATGGGCAGGGCGAGCTATGGCTACACCTTC. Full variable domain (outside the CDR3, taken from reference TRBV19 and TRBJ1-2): DGGITQSPKYLFRKEGQNVTLSCEQNLNHDAMYWYRQDPGQGLRLIYYSQIVNDFQKGDIAEGYSVSREKKESFPLTVTSAQKNPTAFYLCASSMGRASYGYTFGSGTRLTVV.

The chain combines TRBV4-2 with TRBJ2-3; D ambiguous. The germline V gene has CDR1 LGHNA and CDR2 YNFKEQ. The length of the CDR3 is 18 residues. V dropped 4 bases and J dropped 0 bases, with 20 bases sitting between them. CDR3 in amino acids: CASSPRPTQHTSTDTQYF. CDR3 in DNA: TGTGCCAGCAGCCCCCGGCCTACTCAACATACTAGCACAGATACGCAGTATTTT.

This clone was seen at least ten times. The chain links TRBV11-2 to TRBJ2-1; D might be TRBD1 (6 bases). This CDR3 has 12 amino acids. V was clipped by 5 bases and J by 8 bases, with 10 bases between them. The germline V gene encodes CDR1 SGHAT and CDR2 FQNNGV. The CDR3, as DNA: TGTGCCAGCAGCACCCACAGGGATGAGCAGTTCTTC. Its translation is CASSTHRDEQFF.

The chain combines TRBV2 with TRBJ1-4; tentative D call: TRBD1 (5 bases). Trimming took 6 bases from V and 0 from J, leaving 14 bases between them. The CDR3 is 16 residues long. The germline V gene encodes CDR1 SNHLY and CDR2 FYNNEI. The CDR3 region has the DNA TGTGCCAGCAGCCCTGGGGACCCTTCAACTAATGAAAAACTGTTTTTT. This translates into CASSPGDPSTNEKLFF.

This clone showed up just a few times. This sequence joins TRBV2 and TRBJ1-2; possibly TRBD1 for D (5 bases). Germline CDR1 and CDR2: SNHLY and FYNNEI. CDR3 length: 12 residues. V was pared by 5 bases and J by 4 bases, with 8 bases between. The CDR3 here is CASSQDSYGYTF. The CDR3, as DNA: TGTGCCAGCAGTCAAGACAGCTATGGCTACACCTTC.

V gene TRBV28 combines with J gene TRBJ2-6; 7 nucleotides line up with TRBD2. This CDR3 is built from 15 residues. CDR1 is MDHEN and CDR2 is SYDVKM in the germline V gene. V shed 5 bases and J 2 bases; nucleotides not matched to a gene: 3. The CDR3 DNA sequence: TGTGCCAGCAGTCTCCGGGGGGCTGGGGCCAACGTCCTGACTTTC. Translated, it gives CASSLRGAGANVLTF. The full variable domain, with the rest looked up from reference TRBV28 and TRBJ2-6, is DVKVTQSSRYLVKRTGEKVFLECVQDMDHENMFWYRQDPGLGLRLIYFSYDVKMKEKGDIPEGYSVSREKKERFSLILESASTNQTSMYLCASSLRGAGANVLTFGAGSRLTVL.

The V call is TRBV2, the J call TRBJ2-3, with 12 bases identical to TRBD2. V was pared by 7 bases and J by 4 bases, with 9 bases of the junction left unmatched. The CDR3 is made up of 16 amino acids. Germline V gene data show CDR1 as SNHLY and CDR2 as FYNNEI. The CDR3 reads CASTQGLAGSPDTQYF. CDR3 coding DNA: TGTGCCAGCACCCAAGGACTAGCGGGATCCCCAGATACGCAGTATTTT. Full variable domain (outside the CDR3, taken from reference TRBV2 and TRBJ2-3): EPEVTQTPSHQVTQMGQEVILRCVPISNHLYFYWYRQILGQKVEFLVSFYNNEISEKSEIFDDQFSVERPDGSNFTLKIRSTKLEDSAMYFCASTQGLAGSPDTQYFGPGTRLTVL.

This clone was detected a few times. The CDR3 reads CASNLNTGELFF. The CDR3 DNA sequence: TGTGCCAGCAACCTTAACACCGGGGAGCTGTTTTTT. The chain is built from TRBV11-3 and TRBJ2-2; no clear D gene. Trimming cost V 7 bases and J 2 bases, with 5 bases left between them. Per germline, CDR1 SGHNT and CDR2 YENEEA. There are 12 residues in the CDR3.

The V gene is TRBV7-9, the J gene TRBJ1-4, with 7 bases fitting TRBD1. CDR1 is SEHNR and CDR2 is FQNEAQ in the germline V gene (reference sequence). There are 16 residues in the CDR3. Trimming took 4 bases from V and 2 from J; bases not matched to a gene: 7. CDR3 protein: CASSSDRAWTNEKLFF. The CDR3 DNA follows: TGTGCCAGCAGCTCCGACAGGGCTTGGACTAATGAAAAACTGTTTTTT.

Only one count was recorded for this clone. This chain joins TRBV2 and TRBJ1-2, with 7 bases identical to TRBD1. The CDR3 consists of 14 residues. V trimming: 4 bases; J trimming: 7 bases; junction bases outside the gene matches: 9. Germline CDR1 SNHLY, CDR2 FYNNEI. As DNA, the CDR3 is TGTGCCAGCAGTGTAATCGCGACAGGGACTGGCTACACCTTC. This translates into CASSVIATGTGYTF.

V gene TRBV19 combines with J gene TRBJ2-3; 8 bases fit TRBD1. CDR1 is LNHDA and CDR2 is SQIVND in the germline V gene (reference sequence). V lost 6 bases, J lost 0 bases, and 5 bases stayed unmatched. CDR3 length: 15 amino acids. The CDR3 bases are TGTGCCAGTAGAGGACAGGGCGGAAGCACAGATACGCAGTATTTT. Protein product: CASRGQGGSTDTQYF.